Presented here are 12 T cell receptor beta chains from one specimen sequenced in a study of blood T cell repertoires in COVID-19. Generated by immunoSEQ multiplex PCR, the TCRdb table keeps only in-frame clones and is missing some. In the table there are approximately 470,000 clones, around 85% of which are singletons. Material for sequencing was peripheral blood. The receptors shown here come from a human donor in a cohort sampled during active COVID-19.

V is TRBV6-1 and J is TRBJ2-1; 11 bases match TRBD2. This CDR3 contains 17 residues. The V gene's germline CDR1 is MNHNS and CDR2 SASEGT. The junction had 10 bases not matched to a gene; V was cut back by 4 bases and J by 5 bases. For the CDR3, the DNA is TGTGCCAGCAGTGCCCGACTAGCGGGAACCCTGAACAATGAGCAGTTCTTC. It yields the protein CASSARLAGTLNNEQFF.

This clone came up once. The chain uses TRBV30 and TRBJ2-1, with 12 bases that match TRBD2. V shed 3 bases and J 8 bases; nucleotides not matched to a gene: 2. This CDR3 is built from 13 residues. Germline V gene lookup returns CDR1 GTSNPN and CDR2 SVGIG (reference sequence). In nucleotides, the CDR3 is TGTGCCTGGAGCCTAGCGGGAGGGCATGAGCAGTTCTTC. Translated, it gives CAWSLAGGHEQFF.

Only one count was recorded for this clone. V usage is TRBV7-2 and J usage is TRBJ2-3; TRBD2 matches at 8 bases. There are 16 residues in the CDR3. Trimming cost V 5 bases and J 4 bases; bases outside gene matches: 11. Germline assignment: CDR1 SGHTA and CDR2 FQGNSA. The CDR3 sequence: CASSKGGGGSPDTQYF. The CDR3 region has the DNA TGTGCCAGCAGCAAGGGGGGCGGGGGGTCCCCAGATACGCAGTATTTT.

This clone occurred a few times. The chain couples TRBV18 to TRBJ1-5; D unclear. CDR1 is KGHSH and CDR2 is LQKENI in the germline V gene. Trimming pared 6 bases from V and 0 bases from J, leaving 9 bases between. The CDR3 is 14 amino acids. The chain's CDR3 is CASSRDYSNQPQHF. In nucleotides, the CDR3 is TGTGCCAGCTCCCGGGATTATAGCAATCAGCCCCAGCATTTT.

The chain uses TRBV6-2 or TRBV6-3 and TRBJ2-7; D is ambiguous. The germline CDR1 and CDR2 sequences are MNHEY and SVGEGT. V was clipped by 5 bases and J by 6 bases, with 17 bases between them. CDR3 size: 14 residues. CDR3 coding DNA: TGTGCCAGCAGTCGACTCACCCCTTTTGGCGAGCAGTACTTC. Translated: CASSRLTPFGEQYF.

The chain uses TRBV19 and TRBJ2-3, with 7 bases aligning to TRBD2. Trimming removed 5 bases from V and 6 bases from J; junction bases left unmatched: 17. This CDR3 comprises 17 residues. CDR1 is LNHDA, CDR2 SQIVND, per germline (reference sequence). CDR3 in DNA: TGTGCCAGTAGTCGAACTTTAGCGGGCAGGCTGTCGGATACGCAGTATTTT. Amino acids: CASSRTLAGRLSDTQYF.

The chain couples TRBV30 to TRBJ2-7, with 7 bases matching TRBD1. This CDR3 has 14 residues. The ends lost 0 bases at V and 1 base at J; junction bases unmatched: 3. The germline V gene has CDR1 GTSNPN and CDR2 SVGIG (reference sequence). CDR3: CAWSVVTGSYEQYF. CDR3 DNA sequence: TGTGCCTGGAGTGTCGTGACAGGGTCCTACGAGCAGTACTTC.

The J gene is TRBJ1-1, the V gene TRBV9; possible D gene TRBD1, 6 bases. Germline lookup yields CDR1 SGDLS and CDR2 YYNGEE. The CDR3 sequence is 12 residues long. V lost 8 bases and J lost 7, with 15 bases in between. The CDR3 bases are TGTGCCAGTTCCCGAGGGGGAGATGAAGCTTTCTTT. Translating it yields CASSRGGDEAFF. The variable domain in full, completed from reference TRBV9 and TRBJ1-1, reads DSGVTQTPKHLITATGQRVTLRCSPRSGDLSVYWYQQSLDQGLQFLIQYYNGEERAKGNILERFSAQQFPDLHSELNLSSLELGDSALYFCASSRGGDEAFFGQGTRLTVV.

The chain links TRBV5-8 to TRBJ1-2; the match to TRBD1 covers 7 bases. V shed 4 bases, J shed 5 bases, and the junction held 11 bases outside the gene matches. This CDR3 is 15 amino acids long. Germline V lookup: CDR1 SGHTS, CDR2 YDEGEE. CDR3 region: CASSLERDSTYGYTF. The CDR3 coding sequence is TGTGCCAGCAGCCTCGAACGGGACAGTACATATGGCTACACCTTC. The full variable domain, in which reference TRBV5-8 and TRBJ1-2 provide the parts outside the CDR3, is EAGVTQSPTHLIKTRGQQATLRCSPISGHTSVYWYQQALGLGLQFLLWYDEGEERNRGNFPPRFSGRQFPNYSSELNVNALELEDSALYLCASSLERDSTYGYTFGSGTRLTVV.

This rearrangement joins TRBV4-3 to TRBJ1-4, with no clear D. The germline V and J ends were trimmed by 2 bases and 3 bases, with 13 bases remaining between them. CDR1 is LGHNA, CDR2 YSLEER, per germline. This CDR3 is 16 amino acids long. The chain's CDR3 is CASSQNTFVPNEKLFF. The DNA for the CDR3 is TGCGCCAGCAGCCAAAACACCTTTGTCCCTAATGAAAAACTGTTTTTT.

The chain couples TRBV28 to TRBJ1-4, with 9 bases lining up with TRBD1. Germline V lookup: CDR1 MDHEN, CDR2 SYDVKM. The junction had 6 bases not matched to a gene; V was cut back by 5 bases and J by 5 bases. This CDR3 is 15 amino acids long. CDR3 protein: CASSNPGQGNEKLFF. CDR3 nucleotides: TGTGCCAGCAGTAACCCGGGACAGGGAAATGAAAAACTGTTTTTT.

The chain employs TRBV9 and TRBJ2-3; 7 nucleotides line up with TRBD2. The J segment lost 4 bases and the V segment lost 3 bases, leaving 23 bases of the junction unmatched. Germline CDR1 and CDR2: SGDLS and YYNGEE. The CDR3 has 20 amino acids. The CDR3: CASSARGGIRASGRADTQYF. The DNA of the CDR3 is TGTGCCAGCAGCGCCCGGGGAGGGATACGGGCTAGCGGACGGGCAGATACGCAGTATTTT.